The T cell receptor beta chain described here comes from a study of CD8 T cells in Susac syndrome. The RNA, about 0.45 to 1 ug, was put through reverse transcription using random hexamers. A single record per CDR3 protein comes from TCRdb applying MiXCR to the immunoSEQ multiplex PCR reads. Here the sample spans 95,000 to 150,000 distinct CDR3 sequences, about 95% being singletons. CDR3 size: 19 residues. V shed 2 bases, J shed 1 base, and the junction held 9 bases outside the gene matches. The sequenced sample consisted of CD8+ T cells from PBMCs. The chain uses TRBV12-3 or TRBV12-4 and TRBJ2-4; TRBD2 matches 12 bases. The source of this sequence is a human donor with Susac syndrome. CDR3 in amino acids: CASSLLAGGSGEAKNIQYF. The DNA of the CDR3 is TGTGCCAGCAGTTTACTAGCGGGGGGGTCAGGCGAGGCCAAAAACATTCAGTACTTC.